This T cell receptor (beta chain) was sequenced for a study of blood T cells in healthy people across ages. Looked up from germline, CDR1 is SGHTA and CDR2 is FQGTGA. V trimming: 2 bases; J trimming: 5 bases; junction bases outside the gene matches: 12. The CDR3 runs to 17 residues. Next came a second PCR, run for about 7 to 12 cycles, which used a sample-barcoded 5' primer along with a J-beta primer mix. Every single cDNA molecule received a tag from a template-switch adaptor with 12 random nucleotides. TCRdb re-called the 5' RACE reads with MiXCR, one entry per CDR3 protein. The top ten clones hold roughly 23% of a sample with about 970,000 distinct CDR3 sequences, roughly half of them seen once.

J is TRBJ2-1 and V is TRBV7-3, with 7 positions matching TRBD2. The sequence was obtained from a woman aged 60-75 years in good health. The specimen was blood. CDR3 nucleotides: TGTGCCAGCAGCTTAGGAGCGGGATGGGCTGATAACAATGAGCAGTTCTTC. Protein: CASSLGAGWADNNEQFF.